Shown below are 20 T cell receptor beta chains from a single sample sequenced in a study of blood T cells in healthy people across ages. The use of a sample-barcoded 5' primer and a J-beta primer mix characterized a second PCR of roughly 6 to 11 cycles. TCRdb processed the 5' RACE reads anew with MiXCR; each CDR3 protein has one entry. The sample yields about 1.8 million distinct CDR3 sequences, roughly 50% seen once. The sequencing input was blood. All receptors come from a woman between 40 and 50 years old in good health.

This clonotype occurred a few times. V gene TRBV5-1 combines with J gene TRBJ2-3, with D unclear. Germline lookup yields CDR1 SGHRS and CDR2 YFSETQ. The CDR3 sequence is 12 residues long. The V end was cut by 4 bases, the J end by 4 bases, with 7 bases between. CDR3 amino acids: CASSTPSDTQYF. In nucleotides, the CDR3 is TGCGCCAGCAGCACGCCCTCAGATACGCAGTATTTT.

This rearrangement joins TRBV4-3 to TRBJ1-4; 10 bases map to TRBD1. V gave up 3 bases and J gave up 5 bases; unmatched junction bases: 15. Germline V gene data show CDR1 as LGHNA and CDR2 as YSLEER. The CDR3 consists of 19 residues. The CDR3 nucleotides read TGCGCCAGCAGCCATCTACTCGGGACAGGGGTCTTAAAAAATGAAAAACTGTTTTTT. Protein: CASSHLLGTGVLKNEKLFF.

This clonotype was counted only a few times. The chain is built from TRBV7-2 and TRBJ2-1; possible D gene TRBD1, 6 bases. The CDR3 has 13 amino acids. V dropped 4 bases and J dropped 8 bases, with 12 bases sitting between them. Germline CDR1 reads SGHTA; CDR2 reads FQGNSA. CDR3 amino acids: CASSSYRAHEQFF. DNA of the CDR3: TGTGCCAGCAGCTCCTACAGGGCCCATGAGCAGTTCTTC. Full variable domain (missing parts from reference TRBV7-2 and TRBJ2-1): GAGVSQSPSNKVTEKGKDVELRCDPISGHTALYWYRQSLGQGLEFLIYFQGNSAPDKSGLPSDRFSAERTGGSVSTLTIQRTQQEDSAVYLCASSSYRAHEQFFGPGTRLTVL.

This clonotype was detected only a few times. The rearrangement uses TRBV7-2 and TRBJ2-3, with D perhaps TRBD1 (6 bases). V gave up 5 bases and J gave up 2 bases, with 14 bases separating them. This CDR3 has 15 residues. Germline loops: CDR1 SGHTA, CDR2 FQGNSA. The CDR3 region has the DNA TGTGCCAGCAGCCTCTCTAGGGGGTACACAGATACGCAGTATTTT. Its translation is CASSLSRGYTDTQYF.

The J gene is TRBJ2-5, the V gene TRBV3-1; D is uncertain. Per germline, CDR1 LGHDT and CDR2 YNNKEL (reference sequence). This CDR3 is built from 12 residues. Deletions cut 1 base from V and 11 bases from J, with 11 bases between. CDR3: CASSQGFNEQYF. The CDR3 nucleotides read TGTGCCAGCAGCCAAGGGTTCAATGAGCAGTACTTC.

The V call is TRBV7-2, the J call TRBJ1-5; TRBD1 is a possible D gene (5 bases). Germline V gene lookup returns CDR1 SGHTA and CDR2 FQGNSA. The CDR3 has 14 amino acids. The V end lost 4 bases, the J end lost 5 bases, and 12 bases lay between the germline ends. The CDR3 reads CASSWPGGDQPQHF. The CDR3 DNA follows: TGTGCCAGCAGCTGGCCGGGGGGGGATCAGCCCCAGCATTTT.

This sequence joins TRBV20-1 and TRBJ1-2, with D tentatively TRBD1 (6 bases). Trimming removed 3 bases from V and 5 bases from J, with 16 bases in between. The CDR3 covers 14 residues. The germline V gene encodes CDR1 DFQATT and CDR2 SNEGSKA (reference sequence). Written as DNA, the CDR3 is TGCAGTGCTAGCAGGGGAGGACAGTTGTATGGCTACACCTTC. As protein: CSASRGGQLYGYTF.

This clonotype was seen more than once but under ten times. As DNA, the CDR3 is TGTGCCAGCTCACCAGGGGGCTCTCAGCCCCAGCATTTT. Translation gives CASSPGGSQPQHF. The gene calls are TRBV4-2 and TRBJ1-5, with 8 bases aligning to TRBD1. The germline V gene encodes CDR1 LGHNA and CDR2 YNFKEQ. The CDR3 length is 13 residues. J gave up 6 bases and V 8 bases, and 6 bases lay outside the gene matches.

V usage is TRBV9 and J usage is TRBJ1-2; D unresolved. This CDR3 contains 16 residues. From germline, CDR1 is SGDLS and CDR2 YYNGEE. The ends were cut back, 0 bases at V and 0 bases at J, with 12 bases in the middle. The CDR3 coding sequence is TGTGCCAGCAGCGTAGGCCCGTCGGGGACTAACTATGGCTACACCTTC. This gives the protein CASSVGPSGTNYGYTF. The full variable domain, in which reference TRBV9 and TRBJ1-2 provide the parts outside the CDR3, is DSGVTQTPKHLITATGQRVTLRCSPRSGDLSVYWYQQSLDQGLQFLIQYYNGEERAKGNILERFSAQQFPDLHSELNLSSLELGDSALYFCASSVGPSGTNYGYTFGSGTRLTVV.

This clonotype came up a few times. The chain couples TRBV20-1 to TRBJ2-7; D not certain. The closer fit of TRBJ2-5 to the DNA end suggests the J call may be wrong. This CDR3 comprises 13 residues. Looked up from germline, CDR1 is DFQATT and CDR2 is SNEGSKA (reference sequence). The CDR3 protein is CSANYGIQETQYF. DNA for the CDR3: TGCAGTGCTAATTACGGAATACAGGAGACCCAGTACTTC.

The chain couples TRBV4-3 to TRBJ2-3, with no clear D. V was pared by 0 bases and J by 8 bases, with 9 bases between. The germline V gene has CDR1 LGHNA and CDR2 YSLEER. The CDR3 sequence is 13 residues long. Written as DNA, the CDR3 is TGCGCCAGCAGCCAAGAAGGTAGTGGTACGCAGTATTTT. Amino acid sequence: CASSQEGSGTQYF.

The chain has TRBV6-5 and TRBJ2-1, with D possibly TRBD2 on 6 matching bases. CDR1 and CDR2 from the germline V gene are MNHEY and SVGAGI. CDR3 length: 17 amino acids. With 2 bases removed from V and 4 bases from J, the gap between germline ends came to 18 bases. The CDR3 here is CASSYGRLVLGYNEQFF. The CDR3 DNA reads as TGTGCCAGCAGTTACGGGAGACTAGTGCTCGGGTACAATGAGCAGTTCTTC.

This chain uses TRBV20-1 with TRBJ2-3; 13 bases are a match to TRBD2. This CDR3 has 17 amino acids. V dropped 3 bases and J dropped 2; count of bases not matched to a gene: 8. CDR1 and CDR2 (germline): DFQATT, SNEGSKA (reference sequence). The CDR3 region is CSASSTGLAGFTDTQYF. In DNA form, the CDR3 reads TGCAGTGCTAGTTCAACGGGACTAGCGGGGTTCACAGATACGCAGTATTTT.

This clonotype was seen a few times. The chain is built from TRBV9 and TRBJ1-2, with TRBD1 matching 8 bases. The V segment lost 4 bases and the J segment 0 bases; nucleotides outside the gene matches: 8. Germline V CDR1 and CDR2: SGDLS, YYNGEE. CDR3 length: 16 residues. The CDR3 nucleotides read TGTGCCAGCAGCAACACGGACAGGGTTGCTAACTATGGCTACACCTTC. Translating gives CASSNTDRVANYGYTF.

The chain joins TRBV9 to TRBJ2-5; the match to TRBD1 covers 8 bases. The CDR3 is 16 amino acids. The V and J ends lost 4 bases and 4 bases, in that order; junction bases with no gene match: 12. CDR1 is SGDLS and CDR2 is YYNGEE in the germline V gene. In DNA, the CDR3 is TGTGCCAGCAGCTCTGAGGACAGGGTAGTCGGAGAGACCCAGTACTTC. Translating it yields CASSSEDRVVGETQYF.

The chain recombines TRBV4-2 with TRBJ2-7, with D unclear. Germline values: CDR1 LGHNA, CDR2 YNFKEQ. V was cut by 3 bases and J by 2 bases, with 20 bases left in between. CDR3 length equals 17 residues. The chain's CDR3 is CASSHVRAVKKPYEQYF. The CDR3 DNA sequence: TGTGCCAGCAGCCATGTCCGGGCCGTCAAAAAACCCTACGAGCAGTACTTC.

The chain employs TRBV20-1 and TRBJ2-7; D unclear. The CDR3 spans 12 residues. Trimming pared 4 bases from V and 0 bases from J, leaving 7 bases between. Germline V gene sequence: CDR1 DFQATT, CDR2 SNEGSKA (reference sequence). DNA of the CDR3: TGCAGTGCTACCAGGAGCTCCTACGAGCAGTACTTC. Translating it yields CSATRSSYEQYF.

This clonotype was picked up a small number of times. V is TRBV29-1 and J is TRBJ2-6; tentatively, D is TRBD1 (5 bases). CDR1 and CDR2 from the germline V gene are SQVTM and ANQGSEA. The V end lost 6 bases, the J end lost 3 bases, and 15 bases lay between the germline ends. CDR3 length: 15 amino acids. CDR3 amino acids: CSVRFGAGGANVLTF. In DNA form, the CDR3 reads TGCAGCGTGAGATTTGGGGCTGGTGGGGCCAACGTCCTGACTTTC. The full variable domain, its missing parts supplied by reference TRBV29-1 and TRBJ2-6, is SAVISQKPSRDICQRGTSLTIQCQVDSQVTMMFWYRQQPGQSLTLIATANQGSEATYESGFVIDKFPISRPNLTFSTLTVSNMSPEDSSIYLCSVRFGAGGANVLTFGAGSRLTVL.

The J gene is TRBJ2-3, the V gene TRBV9, with D possibly being TRBD2 (5 bases). Trimming cost V 0 bases and J 2 bases, with 10 bases left between them. The length of the CDR3 is 15 residues. Germline V gene data show CDR1 as SGDLS and CDR2 as YYNGEE. CDR3 bases: TGTGCCAGCAGCGTAGTATCACTAGACACAGATACGCAGTATTTT. Amino acid sequence: CASSVVSLDTDTQYF.

This rearrangement joins TRBV15 to TRBJ1-1, with D uncertain. Trimming pared 8 bases from V and 4 bases from J, leaving 11 bases between. Germline CDR1 and CDR2: LNHNV and YYDKDF (reference sequence). CDR3 length equals 12 residues. The CDR3, as DNA: TGTGCCACCGGGCAGGAGCTCACTGAAGCTTTCTTT. Its translation is CATGQELTEAFF.